The rows below give T cell receptor beta chains drawn from one sample of a study of shared clonotypes between healthy human individuals. This table comes from immunoSEQ multiplex PCR, and its TCRdb copy is limited to in-frame clones, with some not included. The sample records some 1 million clones, about 75% being singletons. The sample comprised memory CD4+ T cells sorted from blood. The receptors were sampled from a man younger than 35 in good health. Both conserved end residues are part of each CDR3. D genes are given only for firm matches. Clone size is not always given. Where it is, it says once, few, many or a class for expanded clones.

-	TRBV5-1	TRBJ2-3	-	CASSLGNEIGTDTQYF	TGCGCCAGCAGCTTGGGAAACGAGATAGGCACAGATACGCAGTATTTT
-	TRBV5-1	TRBJ1-1	TRBD1	CASSLGTGAPSEAFF	TGCGCCAGCAGCTTGGGCACAGGGGCCCCTTCCGAAGCTTTCTTT
-	TRBV6-6	TRBJ1-1	-	CASDQGWGTEAFF	TGTGCCAGTGATCAGGGATGGGGAACTGAAGCTTTCTTT
once	TRBV6-1	TRBJ1-2	-	CASSPRGSYGYTF	TGTGCCAGCAGCCCCAGGGGTTCCTATGGCTACACCTTC
-	TRBV4-3	TRBJ2-7	-	CASSQVLFSSYEQYF	TGCGCCAGCAGTCAAGTCCTTTTCTCGAGCTACGAGCAGTACTTC
-	TRBV18	TRBJ2-7	TRBD2	CASSPGTSGYEQYF	TGTGCCAGCTCCCCCGGGACTAGCGGCTACGAGCAGTACTTC
-	TRBV28	TRBJ2-1	-	CASTMGRAYNEQFF	TGTGCCAGCACCATGGGGAGAGCCTACAATGAGCAGTTCTTC
-	TRBV7-9	TRBJ1-4	-	CASSLKGGGNEKLFF	TGTGCCAGCAGCTTAAAGGGGGGCGGCAATGAAAAACTGTTTTTT
-	TRBV19	TRBJ2-3	-	CASSIKSPKDTQYF	TGTGCCAGTAGTATTAAGTCCCCGAAGGATACGCAGTATTTT
few	TRBV5-1	TRBJ2-5	TRBD1	CASSLEGTGFQETQYF	TGCGCCAGCAGCTTGGAAGGGACAGGGTTCCAAGAGACCCAGTACTTC
-	TRBV28	TRBJ2-7	TRBD1	CASSSPTGGSYEQYF	TGTGCCAGCAGTTCTCCGACAGGGGGCTCCTACGAGCAGTACTTC
-	TRBV5-6	TRBJ1-2	-	CASSPSGRDYGYTF	TGTGCCAGCAGCCCTAGTGGGAGGGATTATGGCTACACCTTC
-	TRBV29-1	TRBJ1-1	-	CSVYGEAWNTEAFF	TGCAGCGTCTATGGGGAGGCGTGGAACACTGAAGCTTTCTTT
few	TRBV5-6	TRBJ1-3	TRBD1	CASSFPQGASGNTIYF	TGTGCCAGCAGCTTTCCTCAGGGGGCGTCTGGAAACACCATATATTTT
-	TRBV30	TRBJ1-2	TRBD1	CTSKTGSLHGYTF	TGTACCTCTAAGACAGGGAGTCTCCATGGCTACACCTTC
-	TRBV18	TRBJ2-4	TRBD2	CASSRQLASGSVVDIQYF	TGTGCCAGCTCGCGGCAGTTGGCTAGCGGGAGCGTTGTGGACATTCAGTACTTC
few	TRBV28	TRBJ1-6	TRBD1	CASSSQGAFSSPLHF	TGTGCCAGCAGTTCACAGGGGGCATTCAGTTCACCCCTCCACTTT
-	TRBV29-1	TRBJ2-1	-	CSVGIGGNEQFF	TGCAGCGTTGGAATAGGGGGCAATGAGCAGTTCTTC
-	TRBV9	TRBJ2-5	-	CASSPQPGTAAETQYF	TGTGCCAGCAGCCCGCAACCAGGGACGGCGGCAGAGACCCAGTACTTC
-	TRBV11-2	TRBJ2-2	-	CASSLQLNTGELFF	TGTGCCAGCAGCTTACAACTGAACACCGGGGAGCTGTTTTTT
-	TRBV5-1	TRBJ2-7	-	CASSLQTSGYEQYF	TGCGCCAGCAGCTTGCAAACGAGCGGTTACGAGCAGTACTTC
-	TRBV5-1	TRBJ2-7	-	CASSFIGLSYEQYF	TGCGCCAGCAGCTTCATAGGACTCTCCTACGAGCAGTACTTC
-	TRBV28	TRBJ2-7	-	CASSPPAYEQYF	TGTGCCAGCAGTCCACCCGCCTACGAGCAGTACTTC
-	TRBV18	TRBJ1-6	TRBD1	CASSPGQGSNSPLHF	TGTGCCAGCTCACCTGGACAGGGTAGTAATTCACCCCTCCACTTT
once	TRBV6-6	TRBJ1-1	-	CASTRGREVSEAFF	TGTGCCAGCACCCGTGGCAGGGAAGTCTCTGAAGCTTTCTTT
-	TRBV30	TRBJ1-2	-	CAWSAQTGYGYTF	TGTGCCTGGAGTGCCCAGACAGGCTATGGCTACACCTTC
-	TRBV18	TRBJ2-7	TRBD1	CASSRQGYEQYF	TGTGCCAGCTCCCGACAGGGATACGAGCAGTACTTC
-	TRBV9	TRBJ2-7	-	CASSVGQAGTYEQYF	TGTGCCAGCAGCGTAGGACAGGCGGGCACCTACGAGCAGTACTTC
-	TRBV19	TRBJ1-2	TRBD1	CASSRWTGGGLNYGYTF	TGTGCCAGTAGTCGCTGGACAGGGGGCGGACTTAACTATGGCTACACCTTC
-	TRBV29-1	TRBJ2-5	-	CSVEENIQETQYF	TGCAGCGTTGAAGAGAATATCCAAGAGACCCAGTACTTC
once	TRBV5-1	TRBJ2-5	-	CASSLGHRETQYF	TGCGCCAGCAGCTTGGGTCACCGGGAGACCCAGTACTTC
-	TRBV6-1	TRBJ2-1	TRBD2	CASSDQLAGGTNEQFF	TGTGCCAGCAGTGACCAACTAGCGGGAGGCACCAATGAGCAGTTCTTC
-	TRBV18	TRBJ1-3	-	CASSQAGVDGNTIYF	TGTGCCAGCTCGCAAGCAGGGGTTGATGGAAACACCATATATTTT
-	TRBV30	TRBJ1-1	-	CAYGVAFF	TGTGCCTATGGCGTGGCTTTCTTT
-	TRBV7-9	TRBJ2-7	TRBD1	CASSLDDRGYSYEQYF	TGTGCCAGCAGCTTAGATGACAGGGGGTACTCCTACGAGCAGTACTTC
-	TRBV19	TRBJ1-6	TRBD1	CASSTPGQGPNSPLHF	TGTGCCAGTAGTACCCCGGGACAGGGACCCAATTCACCCCTCCACTTT
-	TRBV6-1	TRBJ2-7	-	CASSGFRVNYEQYF	TGTGCCAGCAGTGGGTTCCGGGTTAACTACGAGCAGTACTTC
-	TRBV6-1	TRBJ2-6	-	CASDTSSGANVLTF	TGTGCCAGCGACACCAGCTCTGGGGCCAACGTCCTGACTTTC
-	TRBV6-5	TRBJ1-2	-	CASSTSNFYGYTF	TGTGCCAGCAGCACCAGTAATTTTTATGGCTACACCTTC
-	TRBV6-1	TRBJ2-2	-	CATSPTLRGIGELFF	TGTGCCACTTCACCAACCCTCCGAGGGATCGGGGAGCTGTTTTTT
-	TRBV6-5	TRBJ1-4	-	CASGQDSLIEKLFF	TGTGCCAGTGGGCAGGACAGCTTGATTGAAAAACTGTTTTTT
-	TRBV28	TRBJ2-7	-	CASSYGDLSYEQYF	TGTGCCAGCAGTTATGGGGACTTATCCTACGAGCAGTACTTC
-	TRBV28	TRBJ2-1	-	CASSLGGSYNEQFF	TGTGCCAGCAGTTTAGGGGGGTCCTACAATGAGCAGTTCTTC
-	TRBV6-1	TRBJ2-7	-	CASGVYEQYF	TGTGCCAGCGGGGTCTACGAGCAGTACTTC
-	TRBV5-1	TRBJ1-6	-	CASSTEAGRSPLHF	TGCGCCAGCAGCACCGAGGCAGGGAGATCACCCCTCCACTTT
-	TRBV2	TRBJ2-3	-	CASRKQGNTDTQYF	TGTGCCAGCAGGAAGCAGGGCAACACAGATACGCAGTATTTT
once	TRBV2	TRBJ1-3	TRBD1	CASSMGQGNTIYF	TGTGCCAGCAGTATGGGACAGGGAAACACCATATATTTT
-	TRBV5-1	TRBJ1-1	TRBD1	CASSLTEGDRGRRTEAFF	TGCGCCAGCAGCTTGACGGAGGGGGACAGGGGGCGCAGGACTGAAGCTTTCTTT
-	TRBV9	TRBJ1-3	-	CASSARDDQVRPSGNTIYF	TGTGCCAGCAGCGCAAGGGACGACCAAGTACGGCCCTCGGGAAACACCATATATTTT